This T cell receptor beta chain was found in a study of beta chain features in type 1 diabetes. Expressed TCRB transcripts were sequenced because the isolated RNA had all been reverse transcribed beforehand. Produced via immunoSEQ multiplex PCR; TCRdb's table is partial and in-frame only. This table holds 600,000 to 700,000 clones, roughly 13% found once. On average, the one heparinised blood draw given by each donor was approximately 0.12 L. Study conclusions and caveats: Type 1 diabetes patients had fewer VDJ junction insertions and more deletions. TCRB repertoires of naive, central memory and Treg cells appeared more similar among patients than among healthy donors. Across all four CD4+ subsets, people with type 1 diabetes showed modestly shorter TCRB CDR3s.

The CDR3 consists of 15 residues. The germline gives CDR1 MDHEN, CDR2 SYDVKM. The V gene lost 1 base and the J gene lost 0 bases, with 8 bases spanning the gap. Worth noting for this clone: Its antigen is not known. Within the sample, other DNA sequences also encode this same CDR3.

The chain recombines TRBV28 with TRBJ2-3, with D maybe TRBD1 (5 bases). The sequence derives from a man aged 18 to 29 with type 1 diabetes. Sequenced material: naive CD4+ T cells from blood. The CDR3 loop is CASSLSQGSTDTQYF. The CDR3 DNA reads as TGTGCCAGCAGTTTATCCCAGGGTAGCACAGATACGCAGTATTTT.